This T cell receptor beta chain is drawn from a study of T cell clonotyping in hematopoietic cell transplantation. Notes on the study in general: Few recipient clonotypes overlapped donors; over 97% were de novo at given depth.

Germline CDR1 GTSNPN, CDR2 SVGIG (reference sequence). The CDR3 length is 14 residues. Trimming cost V 1 base and J 1 base, with 10 bases left between them. About this clone itself: The antigen remains unidentified.

Recipients were bled about 28 days pretransplant and at posttransplant days 30, 100, 180. Libraries were prepared by immunoSEQ multiplex PCR; TCRdb keeps only in-frame clonotypes and omits some of them. This table holds more than 6,000 clones, around 37% found once. The J gene is TRBJ2-5, the V gene TRBV30; D possibly corresponds to TRBD2 (6 bases). The sample here was peripheral blood mononuclear cells, taken 30 days after allogeneic stem cell transplant. This TCR was sampled from a female patient aged 55-70 years who had an allogeneic stem cell transplant, so the T cells may come from the graft donor. Some clones in this sample may be carry-over from other donors' samples. Written as DNA, the CDR3 is TGTGCCTGGAGTGGGGGGGACTCCCAAGAGACCCAGTACTTC. Protein product: CAWSGGDSQETQYF. Complete variable domain (other parts from reference TRBV30 and TRBJ2-5): SQTIHQWPATLVQPVGSPLSLECTVEGTSNPNLYWYRQAAGRGLQLLFYSVGIGQISSEVPQNLSASRPQDRQFILSSKKLLLSDSGFYLCAWSGGDSQETQYFGPGTRLLVL.